The 8 T cell receptor beta chains presented below share a single source sample, sequenced in a study of blood T cell repertoires in COVID-19 (dated by TCRdb to the early 2020s). Library prep was done by the immunoSEQ multiplex PCR assay. The table comes from immuneACCESS by way of TCRdb, which keeps in-frame sequences with V and J called. Part of the clones is missing from these tables; in studies checked, under half for an unresolved V gene and the rest for unknown reasons. The sample profile shows about 190,000 clones; roughly nine tenths of them were found once. 1.1% of the sample is in the top ten clones. The sample comprised peripheral blood. These receptors were obtained from a young man with acute or convalescent COVID-19.

The chain has TRBV19 and TRBJ2-1, with TRBD1 matching 8 bases. Germline CDR1 LNHDA, CDR2 SQIVND (reference sequence). V was clipped by 5 bases and J by 4 bases; unmatched bases: 7. This CDR3 is 15 amino acids long. This CDR3 is CASSRPGQVYNEQFF. CDR3 DNA sequence: TGTGCCAGTAGTCGTCCGGGACAGGTATACAATGAGCAGTTCTTC.

J is TRBJ1-5 and V is TRBV10-3; 9 nucleotides agree with TRBD1. The CDR3 totals 14 residues. Per germline, CDR1 ENHRY and CDR2 SYGVKD. The ends lost 6 bases at V and 6 bases at J; junction bases unmatched: 6. The CDR3 reads CAISGQGMGQPQHF. In DNA form, the CDR3 reads TGTGCCATCAGCGGACAGGGGATGGGTCAGCCCCAGCATTTT.

V and J are TRBV5-6 and TRBJ2-2, with TRBD2 matching over 9 bases. The CDR3 has 15 residues. The J segment lost 9 bases and the V segment lost 2 bases, leaving 8 bases of the junction unmatched. Germline loops: CDR1 SGHDT, CDR2 YYEEEE. The CDR3 loop is CASSFVRGGAWELFF. The CDR3 DNA sequence: TGTGCCAGCAGCTTCGTCCGCGGGGGGGCCTGGGAGCTGTTTTTT.

CDR3 region: CASSKTGGIAHEEQFF. For the CDR3, the DNA is TGTGCCAGCAGCAAAACAGGGGGCATTGCCCATGAAGAGCAGTTCTTC. The chain couples TRBV7-3 to TRBJ2-1, with 9 nucleotides matching TRBD1. The CDR3 spans 16 residues. Germline assignment: CDR1 SGHTA and CDR2 FQGTGA. The trim removed 5 bases at V and 10 bases at J, leaving 15 bases unmatched.

The V and J genes are TRBV19 and TRBJ2-7; no firm D call. This CDR3 is 11 amino acids long. V was shortened by 5 bases and J by 4 bases, with 6 bases between the two germline ends. The germline V gene has CDR1 LNHDA and CDR2 SQIVND (reference sequence). The CDR3: CASSSQYEQYF. Here the CDR3 DNA reads TGTGCCAGTAGTTCGCAGTACGAGCAGTACTTC. The full variable domain, completed using reference TRBV19 and TRBJ2-7, is DGGITQSPKYLFRKEGQNVTLSCEQNLNHDAMYWYRQDPGQGLRLIYYSQIVNDFQKGDIAEGYSVSREKKESFPLTVTSAQKNPTAFYLCASSSQYEQYFGPGTRLTVT.

The V call is TRBV12-3 or TRBV12-4, the J call TRBJ2-1, with TRBD2 as a possible D gene (6 bases). The CDR3 loop spans 11 amino acids. Trimming left V 6 bases short and J 15 bases short, with 15 bases between. The CDR3 loop reads CASRRRERAFF. DNA of the CDR3: TGTGCCAGCAGGCGGAGGGAACGTGCGTTCTTC.

This clone has more than one count but fewer than ten. An end of the junction does not agree with germline; a read error may underlie this. J is TRBJ2-1 and V is TRBV4-1; 8 bases agree with TRBD1. CDR3 length: 17 residues. CDR1 MGHRA and CDR2 YSYEKL come from the germline V gene. The CDR3 region is CASSPYTAGQDYYEQFF. CDR3 sequence (DNA): TGCGCCAGCAGCCCATATACTGCGGGACAGGACTACTATGAGCAGTTCTTC.

This clone was seen a handful of times. The genes are TRBV29-1 and TRBJ2-7; 7 bases align to TRBD2. Trimming at V came to 7 bases and at J to 3 bases, leaving 6 bases not matched to a gene. The CDR3 covers 12 residues. Germline V gene data show CDR1 as SQVTM and CDR2 as ANQGSEA. The CDR3 reads CSAMSGNYEQYF. The CDR3 coding sequence is TGCAGCGCTATGAGCGGGAACTACGAGCAGTACTTC.